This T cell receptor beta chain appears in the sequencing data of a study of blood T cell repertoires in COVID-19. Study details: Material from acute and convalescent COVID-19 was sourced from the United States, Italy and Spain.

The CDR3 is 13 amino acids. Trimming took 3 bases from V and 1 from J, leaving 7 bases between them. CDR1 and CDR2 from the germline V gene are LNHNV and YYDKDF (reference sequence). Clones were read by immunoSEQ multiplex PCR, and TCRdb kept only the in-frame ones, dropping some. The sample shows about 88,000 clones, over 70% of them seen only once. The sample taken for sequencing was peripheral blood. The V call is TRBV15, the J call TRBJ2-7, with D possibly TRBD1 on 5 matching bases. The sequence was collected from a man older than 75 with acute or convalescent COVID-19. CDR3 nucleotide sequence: TGTGCCACCAGCAGGACAGAATCCTACGAGCAGTACTTC. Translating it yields CATSRTESYEQYF.